The 27 T cell receptor beta chains presented below share a single source sample, sequenced in a study of cytomegalovirus exposure and HLA in healthy donors. The primer mix had 60 Vbeta and 13 Jbeta primers. TCRdb keeps only in-frame clones here, not all; method: immunoSEQ multiplex PCR. Here the sample spans approximately 130,000 clones, 55% to 75% being singletons. The sequencing sample was made of PBMCs. Source of these receptors: a man over 45 in good health and CMV-seropositive.

In its sample, this clone was seen a few times. The gene calls are TRBV4-3 and TRBJ1-1, with D hard to call. CDR3 length equals 13 residues. CDR1 LGHNA and CDR2 YSLEER come from the germline V gene. V lost 5 bases to trimming and J lost 2 bases, with 9 bases between them. CDR3 amino acids: CASSWSLNTEAFF. Here the CDR3 DNA reads TGCGCCAGCAGCTGGAGTCTCAACACTGAAGCTTTCTTT.

The chain uses TRBV5-1 and TRBJ1-1; 7 bases map to TRBD1. The CDR3 is 15 residues long. With 2 bases clipped from V and 6 bases from J, the junction kept 10 bases outside the gene matches. The germline CDR1 and CDR2 sequences are SGHRS and YFSETQ. The CDR3 sequence: CASSLWDRASPEAFF. In DNA form, the CDR3 reads TGCGCCAGCAGCTTATGGGACAGAGCGTCCCCTGAAGCTTTCTTT.

This clone came up once. The sample has other DNA sequences that encode this CDR3 too. The rearrangement links TRBV6-5 to TRBJ2-1; TRBD1 matches 9 bases. The CDR3 consists of 15 residues. CDR1 MNHEY and CDR2 SVGAGI come from the germline V gene. After removal of 6 bases from V and 4 bases from J, the junction contained 7 bases not matched to a gene. The CDR3 loop reads CASSYDRGSYNEQFF. CDR3 DNA: TGTGCCAGCAGCTACGACAGGGGGAGTTACAATGAGCAGTTCTTC.

The chain has TRBV11-3 and TRBJ1-1; 8 bases fit TRBD1. CDR3 length: 15 residues. V trimming: 5 bases; J trimming: 4 bases; junction bases outside the gene matches: 9. Germline V CDR1 and CDR2: SGHNT, YENEEA. The CDR3 loop is CASSPGQGITTEAFF. The CDR3 DNA reads as TGTGCCAGCAGCCCCGGACAGGGAATAACCACTGAAGCTTTCTTT.

The V gene is TRBV11-2, the J gene TRBJ1-1; tentative D call: TRBD1 (5 bases). Deletions cut 5 bases from V and 1 base from J, with 17 bases between. The germline CDR1 and CDR2 sequences are SGHAT and FQNNGV. This CDR3 has 16 amino acids. CDR3 sequence: CASSPVGGVRNTEAFF. The DNA of the CDR3 is TGTGCCAGCAGCCCGGTGGGGGGTGTGAGGAACACTGAAGCTTTCTTT.

V and J are TRBV5-1 and TRBJ2-1; TRBD2 matches at 9 bases. The V gene's germline CDR1 is SGHRS and CDR2 YFSETQ. CDR3 length: 14 residues. The junction had 7 bases not matched to a gene; V was cut back by 2 bases and J by 10 bases. The CDR3: CASSFRVAGDEQFF. In DNA form, the CDR3 reads TGCGCCAGCAGCTTTCGGGTAGCGGGAGACGAGCAGTTCTTC. Based on the CDR3 plus reference TRBV5-1 and TRBJ2-1, the full variable domain is KAGVTQTPRYLIKTRGQQVTLSCSPISGHRSVSWYQQTPGQGLQFLFEYFSETQRNKGNFPGRFSGRQFSNSRSEMNVSTLELGDSALYLCASSFRVAGDEQFFGPGTRLTVL.

This clone was found once. This chain connects TRBV7-9 to TRBJ1-5, with TRBD1 matching 7 bases. The CDR3 runs 16 residues. Germline assignment: CDR1 SEHNR and CDR2 FQNEAQ (reference sequence). The trim removed 2 bases at V and 4 bases at J, leaving 8 bases unmatched. The CDR3 DNA reads as TGTGCCAGCAGCTTATCAACAGGGGTGGGGAATCAGCCCCAGCATTTT. Amino acids: CASSLSTGVGNQPQHF.

The V gene is TRBV5-1, the J gene TRBJ2-7; 8 bases line up with TRBD2. With V trimmed by 0 bases and J by 6 bases, 8 bases remained unmatched. Germline V gives CDR1 SGHRS, CDR2 YFSETQ. The CDR3 is 15 residues long. As DNA, the CDR3 is TGCGCCAGCAGCTTGGAAGGCGGGGGGTTCGCCGAGCAGTACTTC. It encodes CASSLEGGGFAEQYF.

The chain couples TRBV28 to TRBJ1-4; TRBD1 agrees at 8 bases. The length of the CDR3 is 14 residues. Germline CDR1 and CDR2: MDHEN and SYDVKM. V trimming: 6 bases; J trimming: 13 bases; junction bases outside the gene matches: 13. CDR3 sequence reads: CASSRQGSAQGLFF. The CDR3 DNA is TGTGCCAGCAGCAGACAGGGGTCTGCTCAGGGACTGTTTTTT.

The V gene is TRBV9, the J gene TRBJ2-7; no reliable D call. Per germline, CDR1 SGDLS and CDR2 YYNGEE. This CDR3 has 14 amino acids. Between the trimmed V and J ends, which lost 0 bases and 7 bases, there was a span of 14 bases. In nucleotides, the CDR3 is TGTGCCAGCAGCGTAGGAGGTCACTCCCTAGAGCAGTACTTC. Its protein product is CASSVGGHSLEQYF.

This chain links TRBV18 with TRBJ1-1, with TRBD1 as a possible D gene (5 bases). This CDR3 is built from 14 residues. The germline V gene has CDR1 KGHSH and CDR2 LQKENI. Trimming removed 3 bases from V and 1 base from J, with 9 bases in between. CDR3 sequence: CASSPQGQNTEAFF. DNA for the CDR3: TGTGCCAGCTCACCTCAGGGCCAGAACACTGAAGCTTTCTTT.

This chain links TRBV6-6 with TRBJ2-4, with 9 positions matching TRBD1. The CDR3 runs 14 residues. With 2 bases clipped from V and 4 bases from J, the junction kept 0 bases outside the gene matches. The V gene's germline CDR1 is MNHNY and CDR2 SVGAGI (reference sequence). The CDR3 sequence is CASSYGTGKNIQYF. CDR3 bases: TGTGCCAGCAGTTACGGGACAGGGAAAAACATTCAGTACTTC.

This chain joins TRBV7-8 and TRBJ2-1, with 13 bases fitting TRBD2. V shed 1 base, J shed 6 bases, and the junction held 6 bases outside the gene matches. Germline V gene data show CDR1 as SGHVS and CDR2 as FQNEAQ. The CDR3 totals 17 residues. Here the CDR3 DNA reads TGTGCCAGCAGCTTAGGTATACTAGCGGGGGGGCTCAATGAGCAGTTCTTC. This gives the protein CASSLGILAGGLNEQFF.

The chain joins TRBV4-3 to TRBJ1-2; possibly TRBD1 for D (6 bases). V shed 1 base and J shed 7 bases, with 10 bases lying between them. CDR3 length: 13 amino acids. Germline values: CDR1 LGHNA, CDR2 YSLEER. CDR3 bases: TGCGCCAGCAGCCAAGGTCTGGGGGCTGGCTACACCTTC. It translates to CASSQGLGAGYTF.

The rearrangement links TRBV11-2 to TRBJ2-3; TRBD2 matches 7 bases. V lost 1 base to trimming and J lost 6 bases; unmatched junction nucleotides: 7. The CDR3 extends over 15 amino acids. Germline V CDR1 and CDR2: SGHAT, FQNNGV. In DNA form, the CDR3 reads TGTGCCAGCAGCTTAGGGCTAGCGGATTCGGATACGCAGTATTTT. This sequence encodes CASSLGLADSDTQYF.

The table lists this clone with a few counts. This sequence joins TRBV27 and TRBJ1-1; D may be TRBD1 (5 bases). CDR1 is MNHEY, CDR2 SMNVEV, per germline (reference sequence). The CDR3 extends over 17 amino acids. With 2 bases removed from V and 1 base from J, the gap between germline ends came to 17 bases. This CDR3 reads CASSLPPRGRGNTEAFF. As DNA, the CDR3 is TGTGCCAGCAGTTTACCCCCCCGAGGGAGGGGGAACACTGAAGCTTTCTTT.

This chain links TRBV18 with TRBJ1-1; 7 bases match TRBD1. V shed 8 bases and J 1 base; nucleotides not matched to a gene: 4. Germline lookup yields CDR1 KGHSH and CDR2 LQKENI. CDR3 size: 13 residues. CDR3 loop: CASTGQPNTEAFF. The CDR3, as DNA: TGTGCCAGCACGGGACAGCCGAACACTGAAGCTTTCTTT.

This clone came up a few times. This rearrangement joins TRBV2 to TRBJ1-5, with TRBD1 matching over 11 bases. The length of the CDR3 is 16 residues. Germline V gives CDR1 SNHLY, CDR2 FYNNEI. After removal of 6 bases from V and 9 bases from J, the junction contained 13 bases not matched to a gene. As DNA, the CDR3 is TGTGCCAGCAGGCCCACGAGGACAGGGGGCACATCGCCCCAGCATTTT. It yields the protein CASRPTRTGGTSPQHF.

This clone was picked up one time. CDR3 protein: CASSLGQEQYF. As DNA, the CDR3 is TGCGCCAGCAGCCTAGGACAGGAGCAGTACTTC. This chain uses TRBV5-1 with TRBJ2-5, with TRBD1 matching 7 bases. Germline values: CDR1 SGHRS, CDR2 YFSETQ. Trimming at V came to 4 bases and at J to 11 bases, leaving 5 bases not matched to a gene. The CDR3 sequence is 11 residues long.

The genes are TRBV7-2 and TRBJ2-1, with TRBD2 identical over 12 bases. From germline, CDR1 is SGHTA and CDR2 FQGNSA. The CDR3 is made up of 14 amino acids. Trimming at V came to 10 bases and at J to 8 bases, leaving 9 bases not matched to a gene. The CDR3 nucleotides are TGTGCCACGACTAGCGGGGGTTTCTGGGATGAGCAGTTCTTC. Protein product: CATTSGGFWDEQFF. Full variable domain (remainder filled in from reference TRBV7-2 and TRBJ2-1): GAGVSQSPSNKVTEKGKDVELRCDPISGHTALYWYRQSLGQGLEFLIYFQGNSAPDKSGLPSDRFSAERTGGSVSTLTIQRTQQEDSAVYLCATTSGGFWDEQFFGPGTRLTVL.

This clone was picked up one time. This chain links TRBV11-3 with TRBJ2-1; tentative D call: TRBD1 (5 bases). The germline CDR1 and CDR2 sequences are SGHNT and YENEEA. Trimming pared 0 bases from V and 6 bases from J, leaving 12 bases between. This CDR3 comprises 15 residues. CDR3 amino acids: CASSLERPRGNEQFF. CDR3 bases: TGTGCCAGCAGCTTAGAGCGTCCTAGGGGCAATGAGCAGTTCTTC.

The DNA for the CDR3 is TGTGCCAGCAGCTTAGAGCTCGCTCGGTCCGCTGAAGCTTTCTTT. As protein: CASSLELARSAEAFF. The V gene is TRBV11-3, the J gene TRBJ1-1; no clear D gene. Trimming removed 0 bases from V and 6 bases from J, with 14 bases in between. The CDR3 spans 15 residues. Germline CDR1 SGHNT, CDR2 YENEEA.

The rearrangement uses TRBV29-1 and TRBJ1-2, with TRBD1 as a possible D gene (6 bases). The CDR3 runs to 14 residues. Germline CDR1 SQVTM, CDR2 ANQGSEA. The ends were cut back, 6 bases at V and 4 bases at J, with 18 bases in the middle. The CDR3 loop is CSVDRNRDIYGYTF. CDR3 DNA sequence: TGCAGCGTAGATAGGAACAGGGATATCTATGGCTACACCTTC.

In this sample, this clone turned up a few times. V usage is TRBV28 and J usage is TRBJ1-3; D gene ambiguous. Germline values: CDR1 MDHEN, CDR2 SYDVKM. The CDR3 contains 15 residues. The V end lost 5 bases, the J end lost 0 bases, and 11 bases lay between the germline ends. The CDR3 here is CASSPPRSSGNTIYF. The CDR3 nucleotides read TGTGCCAGCAGTCCCCCTCGGAGCTCTGGAAACACCATATATTTT.

The chain recombines TRBV29-1 with TRBJ1-1; 8 nucleotides line up with TRBD1. The CDR3 has 13 residues. V lost 6 bases and J lost 4; bases outside the gene matches: 7. Germline V gene data show CDR1 as SQVTM and CDR2 as ANQGSEA. The CDR3 protein is CSVRTGSLTEAFF. The CDR3 DNA reads as TGCAGCGTGAGGACAGGGTCGCTCACTGAAGCTTTCTTT.

The chain recombines TRBV11-3 with TRBJ1-2, with a tentative D call TRBD1 (6 bases). CDR3 size: 11 residues. The V and J ends lost 4 bases and 14 bases respectively, with 14 bases between them. CDR1 is SGHNT and CDR2 is YENEEA in the germline V gene. Here the CDR3 reads CASSSGTNRTF. CDR3 nucleotide sequence: TGTGCCAGCAGCTCGGGGACAAATAGGACCTTC. The whole variable domain, remainder taken from reference TRBV11-3 and TRBJ1-2, is EAGVVQSPRYKIIEKKQPVAFWCNPISGHNTLYWYLQNLGQGPELLIRYENEEAVDDSQLPKDRFSAERLKGVDSTLKIQPAELGDSAVYLCASSSGTNRTFGSGTRLTVV.

The chain links TRBV7-3 to TRBJ2-5; the D is unclear. With 1 base removed from V and 5 bases from J, the gap between germline ends came to 8 bases. Germline V CDR1 and CDR2: SGHTA, FQGTGA. The CDR3 runs 13 residues. As DNA, the CDR3 is TGTGCCAGCAGCTTAATCCACAAGGAGACCCAGTACTTC. Translation gives CASSLIHKETQYF.